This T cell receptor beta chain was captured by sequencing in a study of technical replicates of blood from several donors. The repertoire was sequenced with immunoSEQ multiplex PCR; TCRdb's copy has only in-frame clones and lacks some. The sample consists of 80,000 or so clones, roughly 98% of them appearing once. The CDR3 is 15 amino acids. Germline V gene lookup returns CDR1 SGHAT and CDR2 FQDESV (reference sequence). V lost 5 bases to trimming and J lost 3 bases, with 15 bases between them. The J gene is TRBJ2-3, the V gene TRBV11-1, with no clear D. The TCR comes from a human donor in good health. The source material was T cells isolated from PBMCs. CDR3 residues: CASSASWPGTDTQYF. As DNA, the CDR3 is TGTGCCAGCAGCGCCTCCTGGCCCGGGACAGATACGCAGTATTTT.